Listed below are T cell receptor beta chains from one sample, sequenced in a study of cytomegalovirus exposure and HLA in healthy donors. Method: immunoSEQ multiplex PCR; TCRdb's copy keeps in-frame clones and lacks some. This sample carries 100,000 to 150,000 clones, about 96% of them seen once, and the ten largest clones take around 1.7%. The sequenced material came from PBMCs. These receptor sequences come from a man between 18 and 29 years old in good health and CMV-seronegative. Both conserved end residues are part of each CDR3. The order of the fields is CDR3 DNA, CDR3 protein, J gene, clone size, V gene, D gene. A D gene is named only where the DNA matches it firmly. Where a row states a size, it is once, few, many or the class of an expanded clone; other rows omit it.

CDR3nt: TGTGCCATCAGTGGGGCAGGAATAAACACCGGGGAGCTGTTTTTT; CDR3aa: CAISGAGINTGELFF; j_gene: TRBJ2-2; abundance: NA; v_gene: TRBV10-3; d_gene: NA
CDR3nt: TGTGCCACCAGCAGCCCCGGGACAGCGAACACTGAAGCTTTCTTT; CDR3aa: CATSSPGTANTEAFF; j_gene: TRBJ1-1; abundance: NA; v_gene: TRBV15; d_gene: TRBD1
CDR3nt: TGTGCCAGCTCACCACCGGGGACTAGCGGGAGCCCAGAGACCCAGTACTTC; CDR3aa: CASSPPGTSGSPETQYF; j_gene: TRBJ2-5; abundance: NA; v_gene: TRBV18; d_gene: TRBD2
CDR3nt: TGCGCCAGCAGCTTCGACTTAGCGGCAAGCACAGATACGCAGTATTTT; CDR3aa: CASSFDLAASTDTQYF; j_gene: TRBJ2-3; abundance: NA; v_gene: TRBV5-1; d_gene: NA
CDR3nt: TGTGCCAGCAGTCCGGACAGGTTCGGAAGGACTGAAGCTTTCTTT; CDR3aa: CASSPDRFGRTEAFF; j_gene: TRBJ1-1; abundance: NA; v_gene: TRBV28; d_gene: TRBD1
CDR3nt: TGTGCCAGCAGCTTCATTACAGGTTTCGGCTCTGGGGCCAACGTCCTGACTTTC; CDR3aa: CASSFITGFGSGANVLTF; j_gene: TRBJ2-6; abundance: NA; v_gene: TRBV5-4; d_gene: NA
CDR3nt: TGTGCCAGCAGCCTTTCCCGGGCAGCGGACCCCTACGAGCAGTACTTC; CDR3aa: CASSLSRAADPYEQYF; j_gene: TRBJ2-7; abundance: NA; v_gene: TRBV4-2; d_gene: NA
CDR3nt: TGTGCCAGTAGTAGGACTAGCGGGAGATATAATGAGCAGTTCTTC; CDR3aa: CASSRTSGRYNEQFF; j_gene: TRBJ2-1; abundance: NA; v_gene: TRBV19; d_gene: TRBD2
CDR3nt: TGTGCCAGCAGCTTAGGGGGCGCCAAAAACATTCAGTACTTC; CDR3aa: CASSLGGAKNIQYF; j_gene: TRBJ2-4; abundance: NA; v_gene: TRBV7-3; d_gene: NA
CDR3nt: TGTGCCAGCAGCACTCACCAGATTCGGGACACGACTAACTATGGCTACACCTTC; CDR3aa: CASSTHQIRDTTNYGYTF; j_gene: TRBJ1-2; abundance: NA; v_gene: TRBV7-8; d_gene: NA
CDR3nt: TGTGCCAGCAGTGAAGGGCTTACCCGCTACGAGCAGTACTTC; CDR3aa: CASSEGLTRYEQYF; j_gene: TRBJ2-7; abundance: NA; v_gene: TRBV2; d_gene: NA
CDR3nt: TGTGCCAGCAGCTCCTCTAGCGGGAGCCTCTCCTACGAGCAGTACTTC; CDR3aa: CASSSSSGSLSYEQYF; j_gene: TRBJ2-7; abundance: NA; v_gene: TRBV28; d_gene: TRBD2
CDR3nt: TGTGCCAGCAGCCTTCGGGGAGAAATGAACACTGAAGCTTTCTTT; CDR3aa: CASSLRGEMNTEAFF; j_gene: TRBJ1-1; abundance: NA; v_gene: TRBV9; d_gene: NA
CDR3nt: TGTGCCAGCAGTGTCTTCGCCGGGACTAGCGGACACTACGAGCAGTACTTC; CDR3aa: CASSVFAGTSGHYEQYF; j_gene: TRBJ2-7; abundance: NA; v_gene: TRBV6-1; d_gene: TRBD2
CDR3nt: TGTGCCAGCAGCTCATTACAGGGGGAGGGGCAAGAGACCCAGTACTTC; CDR3aa: CASSSLQGEGQETQYF; j_gene: TRBJ2-5; abundance: NA; v_gene: TRBV7-6; d_gene: NA
CDR3nt: TGTGCCAGCAGCTTCGTAGCTAGCGGGAGCAATGAGCAGTTCTTC; CDR3aa: CASSFVASGSNEQFF; j_gene: TRBJ2-1; abundance: NA; v_gene: TRBV11-2; d_gene: TRBD2
CDR3nt: TGTGCCAGCAGCCAATTCCGGGACTCCCTAAACATTCAGTACTTC; CDR3aa: CASSQFRDSLNIQYF; j_gene: TRBJ2-4; abundance: NA; v_gene: TRBV14; d_gene: NA
CDR3nt: TGTGCCAGCAGCGGCTCCGGGACAGGGGGTTACGAGCAGTACTTC; CDR3aa: CASSGSGTGGYEQYF; j_gene: TRBJ2-7; abundance: few; v_gene: TRBV9; d_gene: TRBD1
CDR3nt: TGTGCCAGCAGTCCGGGATCGAAGGGAGCTTTCTTT; CDR3aa: CASSPGSKGAFF; j_gene: TRBJ1-1; abundance: NA; v_gene: TRBV28; d_gene: NA
CDR3nt: TGTGCCAGCAGCGCCTCGACAGGGGTTAAGACCCAGTACTTC; CDR3aa: CASSASTGVKTQYF; j_gene: TRBJ2-5; abundance: NA; v_gene: TRBV7-9; d_gene: TRBD1
CDR3nt: TGTGCCAGCAGCCTAGGGACAGGGAACACTGAAGCTTTCTTT; CDR3aa: CASSLGTGNTEAFF; j_gene: TRBJ1-1; abundance: NA; v_gene: TRBV7-8; d_gene: TRBD1
CDR3nt: TGCGCCAGCAGCCATAACAGGGGGCTGGACTATGGCTACACCTTC; CDR3aa: CASSHNRGLDYGYTF; j_gene: TRBJ1-2; abundance: NA; v_gene: TRBV4-3; d_gene: TRBD1
CDR3nt: TGTGCCAGCACCACAAGAGGAGTCGGGGTTGGAAACACCATATATTTT; CDR3aa: CASTTRGVGVGNTIYF; j_gene: TRBJ1-3; abundance: NA; v_gene: TRBV28; d_gene: NA
CDR3nt: TGTGCCAGCAGCCTGGTTGGGGGCAACTATGGCTACACCTTC; CDR3aa: CASSLVGGNYGYTF; j_gene: TRBJ1-2; abundance: once; v_gene: TRBV7-9; d_gene: NA
CDR3nt: TGTGCCAGCACTTTAGGACAGAACTACGAGCAGTACTTC; CDR3aa: CASTLGQNYEQYF; j_gene: TRBJ2-7; abundance: NA; v_gene: TRBV28; d_gene: NA
CDR3nt: TGTGCCAGCAGGACTTGGACTAGCGGGAGTCTTACAGATACGCAGTATTTT; CDR3aa: CASRTWTSGSLTDTQYF; j_gene: TRBJ2-3; abundance: NA; v_gene: TRBV27; d_gene: TRBD2
CDR3nt: TGTGCCAGCAGCCCCCGGGACTCCCTCCTGGTTGAGCAGTTCTTC; CDR3aa: CASSPRDSLLVEQFF; j_gene: TRBJ2-1; abundance: NA; v_gene: TRBV5-6; d_gene: NA
CDR3nt: TGTGCCAGCAGGGGACAGGGGGCAGCCAGCTACGGCTACACCTTC; CDR3aa: CASRGQGAASYGYTF; j_gene: TRBJ1-2; abundance: NA; v_gene: TRBV27; d_gene: TRBD1
CDR3nt: TGTGCCAGCAGCTCCGGGACAGGGGTAGGGGAAAAACTGTTTTTT; CDR3aa: CASSSGTGVGEKLFF; j_gene: TRBJ1-4; abundance: NA; v_gene: TRBV9; d_gene: TRBD1
CDR3nt: TGTGCCAGCAGTGGGACTTCTTCAGATACGCAGTATTTT; CDR3aa: CASSGTSSDTQYF; j_gene: TRBJ2-3; abundance: NA; v_gene: TRBV6-1; d_gene: NA
CDR3nt: TGTGCCAGCAGCTTCGGGGACAGGGGAGCTAATGAAAAACTGTTTTTT; CDR3aa: CASSFGDRGANEKLFF; j_gene: TRBJ1-4; abundance: NA; v_gene: TRBV5-4; d_gene: TRBD1
CDR3nt: TGTGCCAGCAGTGAAGGCATTGCGGCTAGCGGGAGAGGAAGGCGAGAGACCCAGTACTTC; CDR3aa: CASSEGIAASGRGRRETQYF; j_gene: TRBJ2-5; abundance: NA; v_gene: TRBV6-1; d_gene: TRBD2
CDR3nt: TGCAGCGTTGGACAGGGGGGAGGTGAAAAACTGTTTTTT; CDR3aa: CSVGQGGGEKLFF; j_gene: TRBJ1-4; abundance: NA; v_gene: TRBV29-1; d_gene: TRBD1
CDR3nt: TGTGCCAGCAGCTCCCCTGGAACCGGGACAGGGCCCAATGAGCAGTTCTTC; CDR3aa: CASSSPGTGTGPNEQFF; j_gene: TRBJ2-1; abundance: NA; v_gene: TRBV11-3; d_gene: TRBD1
CDR3nt: TGTGCCAGCAGTGACACGACAGGCACTGAAGCTTTCTTT; CDR3aa: CASSDTTGTEAFF; j_gene: TRBJ1-1; abundance: once; v_gene: TRBV6-4; d_gene: NA
CDR3nt: TGTGCCAGCAGCTTAGGGACAGGGCTTTATGAGCAGTTCTTC; CDR3aa: CASSLGTGLYEQFF; j_gene: TRBJ2-1; abundance: NA; v_gene: TRBV7-3; d_gene: TRBD1
CDR3nt: TGCAGCGTGGGGACAGGGGGCGCTGGGGCCAACGTCCTGACTTTC; CDR3aa: CSVGTGGAGANVLTF; j_gene: TRBJ2-6; abundance: NA; v_gene: TRBV29-1; d_gene: TRBD1
CDR3nt: TGCGCCAGCAGCCAAGATAGGCAGGGAAATTTCAACTATGGCTACACCTTC; CDR3aa: CASSQDRQGNFNYGYTF; j_gene: TRBJ1-2; abundance: NA; v_gene: TRBV4-1; d_gene: NA
CDR3nt: TGTGCCAGCAGTGACACCAATCAGCCCCAGCATTTT; CDR3aa: CASSDTNQPQHF; j_gene: TRBJ1-5; abundance: NA; v_gene: TRBV27; d_gene: NA